The clone carrying this T cell receptor (beta chain) was seen a few times. Its target is unknown. The data derive from a study of PD-1 blockade in classical Hodgkin lymphoma. Trimming removed 1 base from V and 5 bases from J, with 14 bases in between. The CDR3 loop spans 16 amino acids. Per the germline V gene, CDR1 is SGHNT and CDR2 is YENEEA. Assay: immunoSEQ multiplex PCR; the TCRdb copy retains only in-frame clones and omits some. The table includes 25,000 to 30,000 clones, 78% detected once. All patients relapsed after autologous stem cell transplantation, and brentuximab vedotin exposure varied. Overall study findings and caveats: Prior to therapy, complete responders displayed diversity much like that of newly diagnosed patients. By cycle point C4D1, TCR diversity had risen significantly in CD4+ cells (but not CD8+ cells). Among the patients, those starting nivolumab under 1 year after ASCT were excluded.

The sequence came from a human donor with classical Hodgkin lymphoma. The chain links TRBV11-3 to TRBJ1-4; D gene unclear. The sequences come from peripheral blood mononuclear cells (PBMCs), collected before the second cycle of nivolumab. The CDR3 region is CASSLALGVLNEKLFF. The CDR3 DNA reads TGTGCCAGCAGCTTAGCATTAGGTGTACTAAATGAAAAACTGTTTTTT.